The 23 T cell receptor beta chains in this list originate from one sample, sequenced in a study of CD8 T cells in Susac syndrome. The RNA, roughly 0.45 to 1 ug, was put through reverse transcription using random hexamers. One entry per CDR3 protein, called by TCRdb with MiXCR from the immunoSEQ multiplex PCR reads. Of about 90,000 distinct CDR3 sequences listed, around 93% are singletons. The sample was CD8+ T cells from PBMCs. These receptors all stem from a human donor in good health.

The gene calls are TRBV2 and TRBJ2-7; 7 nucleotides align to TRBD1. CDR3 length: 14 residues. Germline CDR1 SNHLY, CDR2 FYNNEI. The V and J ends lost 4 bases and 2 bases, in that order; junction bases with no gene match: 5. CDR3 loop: CASSVGDRPYEQYF. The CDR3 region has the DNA TGTGCCAGCAGTGTGGGGGACAGACCCTACGAGCAGTACTTC. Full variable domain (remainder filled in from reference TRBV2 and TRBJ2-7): EPEVTQTPSHQVTQMGQEVILRCVPISNHLYFYWYRQILGQKVEFLVSFYNNEISEKSEIFDDQFSVERPDGSNFTLKIRSTKLEDSAMYFCASSVGDRPYEQYFGPGTRLTVT.

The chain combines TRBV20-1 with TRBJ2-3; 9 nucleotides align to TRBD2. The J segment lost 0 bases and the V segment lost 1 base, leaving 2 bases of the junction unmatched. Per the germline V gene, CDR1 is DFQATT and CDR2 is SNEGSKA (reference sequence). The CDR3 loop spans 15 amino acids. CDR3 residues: CSARGLAESTDTQYF. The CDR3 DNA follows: TGCAGTGCTAGAGGACTAGCGGAGAGCACAGATACGCAGTATTTT.

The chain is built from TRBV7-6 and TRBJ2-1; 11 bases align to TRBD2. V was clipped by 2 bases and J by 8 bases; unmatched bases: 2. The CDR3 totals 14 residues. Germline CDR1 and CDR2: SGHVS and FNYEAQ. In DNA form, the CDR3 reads TGTGCCAGCAGCTTACGTAGCGGGGGGGATGAGCAGTTCTTC. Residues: CASSLRSGGDEQFF.

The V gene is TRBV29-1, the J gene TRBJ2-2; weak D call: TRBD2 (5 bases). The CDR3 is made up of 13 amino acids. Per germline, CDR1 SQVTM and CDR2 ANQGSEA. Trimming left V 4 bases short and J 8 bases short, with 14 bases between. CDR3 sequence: CSVVTGFSGELFF. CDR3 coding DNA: TGCAGCGTTGTAACGGGGTTTTCGGGGGAGCTGTTTTTT.

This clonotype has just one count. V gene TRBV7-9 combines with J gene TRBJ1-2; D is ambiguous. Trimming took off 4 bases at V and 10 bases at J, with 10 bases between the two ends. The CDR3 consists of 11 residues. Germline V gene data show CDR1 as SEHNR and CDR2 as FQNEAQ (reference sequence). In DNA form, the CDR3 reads TGTGCCAGCAGCTCGACCCCTAACTACACCTTC. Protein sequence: CASSSTPNYTF.

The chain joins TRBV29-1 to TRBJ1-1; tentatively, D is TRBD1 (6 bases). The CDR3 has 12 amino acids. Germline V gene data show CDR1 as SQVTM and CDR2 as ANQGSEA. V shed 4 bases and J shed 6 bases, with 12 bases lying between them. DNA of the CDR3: TGCAGCGTTGTTGGGGGGGCGCCTGAAGCTTTCTTT. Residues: CSVVGGAPEAFF.

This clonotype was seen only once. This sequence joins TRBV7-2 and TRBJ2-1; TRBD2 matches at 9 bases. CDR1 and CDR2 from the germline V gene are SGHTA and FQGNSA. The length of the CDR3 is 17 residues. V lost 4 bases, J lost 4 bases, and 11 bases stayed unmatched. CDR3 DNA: TGTGCCAGCAGCTGGGTGGCAGCGGGGGGCCCTTACAATGAGCAGTTCTTC. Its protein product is CASSWVAAGGPYNEQFF.

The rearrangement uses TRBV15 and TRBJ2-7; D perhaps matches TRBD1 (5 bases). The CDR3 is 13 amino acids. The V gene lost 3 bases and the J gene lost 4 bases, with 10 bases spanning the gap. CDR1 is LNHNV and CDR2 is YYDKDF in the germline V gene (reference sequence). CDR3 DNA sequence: TGTGCCACCAGCAGTTCGGACAAATACGAGCAGTACTTC. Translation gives CATSSSDKYEQYF.

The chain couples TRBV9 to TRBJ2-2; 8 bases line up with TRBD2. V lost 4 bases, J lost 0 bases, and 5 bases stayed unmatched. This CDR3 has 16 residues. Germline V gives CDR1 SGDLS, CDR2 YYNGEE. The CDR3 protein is CASSPGGGSNTGELFF. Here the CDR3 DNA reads TGTGCCAGCAGCCCCGGGGGGGGTTCGAACACCGGGGAGCTGTTTTTT.

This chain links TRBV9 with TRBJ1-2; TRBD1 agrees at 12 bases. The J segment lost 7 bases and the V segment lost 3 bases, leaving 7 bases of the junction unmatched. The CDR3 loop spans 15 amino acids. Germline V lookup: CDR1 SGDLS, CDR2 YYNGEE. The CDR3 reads CASSAPGQGARGYTF. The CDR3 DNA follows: TGTGCCAGCAGCGCGCCGGGACAGGGGGCACGTGGCTACACCTTC.

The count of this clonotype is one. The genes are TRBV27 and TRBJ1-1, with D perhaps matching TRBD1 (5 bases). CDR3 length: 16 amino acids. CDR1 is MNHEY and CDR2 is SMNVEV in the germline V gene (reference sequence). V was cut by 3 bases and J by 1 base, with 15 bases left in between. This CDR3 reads CASSLGVSFKNTEAFF. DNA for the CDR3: TGTGCCAGCAGTTTGGGGGTTAGCTTTAAGAACACTGAAGCTTTCTTT.

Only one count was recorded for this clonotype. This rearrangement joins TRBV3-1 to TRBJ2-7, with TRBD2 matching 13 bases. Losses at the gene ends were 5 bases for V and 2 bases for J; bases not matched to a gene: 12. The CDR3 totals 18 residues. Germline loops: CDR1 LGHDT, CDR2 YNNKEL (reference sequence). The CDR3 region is CASSTRSGTSGEAYEQYF. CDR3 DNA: TGTGCCAGCAGCACCCGGTCCGGGACTAGCGGGGAGGCCTACGAGCAGTACTTC.

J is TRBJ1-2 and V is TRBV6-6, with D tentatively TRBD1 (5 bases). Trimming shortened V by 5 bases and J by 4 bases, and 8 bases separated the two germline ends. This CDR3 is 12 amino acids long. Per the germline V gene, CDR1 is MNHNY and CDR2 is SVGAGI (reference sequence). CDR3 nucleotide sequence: TGTGCCAGCAGTAGGGGAACCTATGGCTACACCTTC. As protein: CASSRGTYGYTF.

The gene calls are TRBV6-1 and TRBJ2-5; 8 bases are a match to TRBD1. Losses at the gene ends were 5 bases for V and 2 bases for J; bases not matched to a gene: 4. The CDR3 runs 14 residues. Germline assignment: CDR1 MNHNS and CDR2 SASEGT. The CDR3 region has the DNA TGTGCCAGCAGTCCGACAGGGGATCAAGAGACCCAGTACTTC. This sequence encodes CASSPTGDQETQYF.

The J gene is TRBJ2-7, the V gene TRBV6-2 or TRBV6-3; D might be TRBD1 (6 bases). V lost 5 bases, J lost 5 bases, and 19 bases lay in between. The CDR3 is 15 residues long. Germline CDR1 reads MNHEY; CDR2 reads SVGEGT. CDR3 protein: CASSVGTPLGNEQYF. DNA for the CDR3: TGTGCCAGCAGTGTTGGGACACCTCTTGGGAACGAGCAGTACTTC.

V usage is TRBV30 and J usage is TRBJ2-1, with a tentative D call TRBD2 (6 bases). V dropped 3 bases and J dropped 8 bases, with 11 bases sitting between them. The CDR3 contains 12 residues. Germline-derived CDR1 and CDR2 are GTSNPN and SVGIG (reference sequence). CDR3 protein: CAWRSPGDEQFF. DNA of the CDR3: TGTGCCTGGAGGAGTCCGGGGGATGAGCAGTTCTTC.

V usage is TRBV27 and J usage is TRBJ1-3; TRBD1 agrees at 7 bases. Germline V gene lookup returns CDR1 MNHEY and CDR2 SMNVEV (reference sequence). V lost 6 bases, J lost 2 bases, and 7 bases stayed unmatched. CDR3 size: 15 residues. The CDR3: CASSPGGPAGNTIYF. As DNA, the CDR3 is TGTGCCAGCAGCCCAGGGGGGCCCGCTGGAAACACCATATATTTT.

CDR3: CASSLSRGTEAFF. Here the CDR3 DNA reads TGTGCCAGCAGCTTATCTCGGGGCACTGAAGCTTTCTTT. The chain joins TRBV7-9 to TRBJ1-1; D remains unclear. The ends were cut back, 2 bases at V and 4 bases at J, with 8 bases in the middle. CDR1 is SEHNR and CDR2 is FQNEAQ in the germline V gene (reference sequence). CDR3 length equals 13 residues.

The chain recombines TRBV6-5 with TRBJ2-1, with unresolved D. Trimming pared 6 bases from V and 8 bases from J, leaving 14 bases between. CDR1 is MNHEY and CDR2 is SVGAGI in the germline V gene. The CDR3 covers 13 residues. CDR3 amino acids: CASSQSGEDEQFF. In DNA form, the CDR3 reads TGTGCCAGCAGCCAGTCGGGCGAGGATGAGCAGTTCTTC.

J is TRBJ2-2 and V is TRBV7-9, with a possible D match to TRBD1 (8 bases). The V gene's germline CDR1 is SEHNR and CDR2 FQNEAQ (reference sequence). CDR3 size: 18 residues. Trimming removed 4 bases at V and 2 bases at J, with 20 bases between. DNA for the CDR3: TGTGCCAGCAGCTCGCTAGGGGGGGGACAGGACAACACCGGGGAGCTGTTTTTT. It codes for CASSSLGGGQDNTGELFF. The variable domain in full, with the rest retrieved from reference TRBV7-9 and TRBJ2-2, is DTGVSQNPRHKITKRGQNVTFRCDPISEHNRLYWYRQTLGQGPEFLTYFQNEAQLEKSRLLSDRFSAERPKGSFSTLEIQRTEQGDSAMYLCASSSLGGGQDNTGELFFGEGSRLTVL.

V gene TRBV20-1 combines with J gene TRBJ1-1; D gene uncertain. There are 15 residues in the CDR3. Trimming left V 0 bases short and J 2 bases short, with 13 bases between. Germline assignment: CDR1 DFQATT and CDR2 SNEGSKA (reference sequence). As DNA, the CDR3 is TGCAGTGCTAGAGATTATCCCCTAGATAACACTGAAGCTTTCTTT. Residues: CSARDYPLDNTEAFF.

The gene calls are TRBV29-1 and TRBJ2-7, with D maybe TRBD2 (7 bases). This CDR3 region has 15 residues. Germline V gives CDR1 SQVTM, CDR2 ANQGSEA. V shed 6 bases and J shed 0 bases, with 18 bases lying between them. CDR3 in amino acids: CSVAWGLADSYEQYF. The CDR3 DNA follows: TGCAGCGTCGCTTGGGGGCTAGCGGACTCCTACGAGCAGTACTTC.

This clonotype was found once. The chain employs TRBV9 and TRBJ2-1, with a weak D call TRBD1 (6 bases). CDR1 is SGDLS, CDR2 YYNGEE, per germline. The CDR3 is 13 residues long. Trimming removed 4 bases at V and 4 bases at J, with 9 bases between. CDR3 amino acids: CASSSGQYNEQFF. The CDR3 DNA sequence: TGTGCCAGCAGCTCTGGACAGTACAATGAGCAGTTCTTC.